These 26 T cell receptor beta chains originate from one sample sequenced in a study of blood T cell repertoires in COVID-19. TCRdb's copy holds only in-frame clones and misses some; the assay was immunoSEQ multiplex PCR. The repertoire consists of over 60,000 clones, with around 84% occurring once and the leading ten covering 9.5% to 13%. Sequences were obtained from peripheral blood. The receptors shown here come from a man between 65 and 85 years old with active or convalescent COVID-19.

This rearrangement joins TRBV5-1 to TRBJ1-1, with 9 bases fitting TRBD1. This CDR3 has 14 amino acids. Germline CDR1 is SGHRS and CDR2 is YFSETQ. The ends lost 4 bases at V and 7 bases at J; junction bases unmatched: 8. CDR3 in amino acids: CASSGRGQGNEAFF. The CDR3 DNA reads TGCGCCAGCAGCGGAAGGGGACAGGGTAATGAAGCTTTCTTT.

V is TRBV5-5 and J is TRBJ2-5, with D possibly matching TRBD2 (6 bases). The V end was cut by 0 bases, the J end by 1 base, with 22 bases between. The CDR3 runs 19 residues. Germline V lookup: CDR1 SGHKS, CDR2 YYEKEE (reference sequence). DNA for the CDR3: TGTGCCAGCAGCTTGGCCCTCCGGGGAGGCGGAGTTCTCCAAGAGACCCAGTACTTC. Translated, it gives CASSLALRGGGVLQETQYF. Complete variable domain (other parts from reference TRBV5-5 and TRBJ2-5): DAGVTQSPTHLIKTRGQQVTLRCSPISGHKSVSWYQQVLGQGPQFIFQYYEKEERGRGNFPDRFSARQFPNYSSELNVNALLLGDSALYLCASSLALRGGGVLQETQYFGPGTRLLVL.

This sequence joins TRBV12-3 or TRBV12-4 and TRBJ1-1; the D is unclear. V was cut by 2 bases and J by 5 bases, with 6 bases left in between. CDR3 length: 12 amino acids. The CDR3 is CASSLRRTEAFF. The CDR3 DNA reads as TGTGCCAGCAGTTTAAGGAGGACTGAAGCTTTCTTT.

The genes are TRBV2 and TRBJ2-5; 9 bases fit TRBD2. The CDR3 loop spans 17 amino acids. Germline-derived CDR1 and CDR2 are SNHLY and FYNNEI. J gave up 5 bases and V 10 bases, and 20 bases lay outside the gene matches. CDR3 residues: CATDRGGTSLPRETQYF. In DNA, the CDR3 is TGTGCCACCGACCGCGGCGGGACTAGCCTCCCCCGGGAGACCCAGTACTTC.

The rearrangement uses TRBV14 and TRBJ2-5, with TRBD2 matching 13 bases. Germline V gene lookup returns CDR1 SGHDN and CDR2 FVKESK. Trimming at V came to 2 bases and at J to 4 bases, leaving 10 bases not matched to a gene. The CDR3 runs to 18 residues. The CDR3 loop is CASSQRTLAGGPLETQYF. The CDR3 DNA follows: TGTGCCAGCAGCCAACGGACACTAGCGGGAGGGCCGCTAGAGACCCAGTACTTC.

The rearrangement links TRBV7-2 to TRBJ1-2, with TRBD1 identical over 8 bases. This CDR3 comprises 14 residues. Germline values: CDR1 SGHTA, CDR2 FQGNSA. Losses at the gene ends were 1 base for V and 5 bases for J; bases not matched to a gene: 3. CDR3: CASSLGDRGYGYTF. The CDR3 nucleotides read TGTGCCAGCAGCTTAGGAGACAGGGGATATGGCTACACCTTC.

The chain joins TRBV30 to TRBJ2-2; perhaps TRBD1 as D (5 bases). The V gene lost 2 bases and the J gene lost 4 bases, with 11 bases spanning the gap. Germline assignment: CDR1 GTSNPN and CDR2 SVGIG (reference sequence). The CDR3 loop spans 14 amino acids. The CDR3 spells CAWSLQAATGELFF. CDR3 nucleotides: TGTGCCTGGAGTTTACAGGCGGCCACCGGGGAGCTGTTTTTT. The full variable domain, rest sourced from reference TRBV30 and TRBJ2-2, is SQTIHQWPATLVQPVGSPLSLECTVEGTSNPNLYWYRQAAGRGLQLLFYSVGIGQISSEVPQNLSASRPQDRQFILSSKKLLLSDSGFYLCAWSLQAATGELFFGEGSRLTVL.

The chain recombines TRBV20-1 with TRBJ1-4; maybe TRBD1 (5 bases). There are 14 residues in the CDR3. V was clipped by 3 bases and J by 3 bases, with 11 bases between them. Per the germline V gene, CDR1 is DFQATT and CDR2 is SNEGSKA (reference sequence). The CDR3 region is CSASLGHANEKLFF. DNA for the CDR3: TGCAGTGCTAGTTTGGGGCATGCTAATGAAAAACTGTTTTTT.

This clone was observed once. The chain joins TRBV29-1 to TRBJ1-3; D gene unclear. V was pared by 4 bases and J by 2 bases, with 6 bases between. This CDR3 has 12 residues. CDR1 and CDR2 (germline): SQVTM, ANQGSEA. The CDR3 nucleotides read TGCAGCGTTGCCCCCACTGGAAACACCATATATTTT. As protein: CSVAPTGNTIYF.

Here the CDR3 DNA reads TGTGCCAGCAGCGCCTCGTATAGCTCTGGAAACACCATATATTTT. The encoded protein is CASSASYSSGNTIYF. The V gene is TRBV9, the J gene TRBJ1-3; D not resolved. In germline, CDR1 is SGDLS, CDR2 YYNGEE. V lost 3 bases to trimming and J lost 0 bases, with 10 bases between them. This CDR3 is 15 amino acids long. Filled out from reference TRBV9 and TRBJ1-3, the complete variable domain reads DSGVTQTPKHLITATGQRVTLRCSPRSGDLSVYWYQQSLDQGLQFLIQYYNGEERAKGNILERFSAQQFPDLHSELNLSSLELGDSALYFCASSASYSSGNTIYFGEGSWLTVV.

The chain is built from TRBV10-1 and TRBJ2-1, with 7 bases that match TRBD2. This CDR3 is 18 amino acids long. With 5 bases clipped from V and 8 bases from J, the junction kept 21 bases outside the gene matches. Germline lookup yields CDR1 WNHNN and CDR2 SYGVQD (reference sequence). CDR3 in amino acids: CASSQGTRLAGSDYEQFF. CDR3 nucleotides: TGCGCCAGCAGTCAAGGAACCAGACTAGCCGGCTCGGACTATGAGCAGTTCTTC.

The genes are TRBV3-1 (or the pseudogene TRBV3-2) and TRBJ2-7, with 7 positions matching TRBD2. V shed 3 bases and J 2 bases; nucleotides not matched to a gene: 4. The CDR3 extends over 14 amino acids. In germline, CDR1 is LGHDT, CDR2 YNNKEL (reference sequence). The CDR3 spells CASSQGGSPYEQYF. The CDR3 region has the DNA TGTGCCAGCAGCCAGGGCGGGAGTCCCTACGAGCAGTACTTC.

This clone came up once. V and J are TRBV2 and TRBJ2-7, with 10 bases identical to TRBD1. The germline V gene has CDR1 SNHLY and CDR2 FYNNEI. Trimming cost V 8 bases and J 4 bases; bases outside gene matches: 11. The CDR3 spans 15 residues. This CDR3 reads CASGQGVLFFYEQYF. DNA for the CDR3: TGTGCCAGCGGACAGGGGGTGCTTTTTTTTTACGAGCAGTACTTC.

The chain has TRBV19 and TRBJ2-7; 8 bases fit TRBD2. The V gene's germline CDR1 is LNHDA and CDR2 SQIVND (reference sequence). Trimming cost V 2 bases and J 6 bases; bases outside gene matches: 9. This CDR3 contains 15 residues. DNA of the CDR3: TGTGCCAGTAGTATATCCCGGGAGGGCCATTTCGAGCAGTACTTC. Its protein product is CASSISREGHFEQYF.

With respect to this clone: No DNA is shown, since the ends of the CDR3 on it are uncertain; the CDR3 is the one TCRdb lists. The chain carries TRBV5-1 and TRBJ1-2. The CDR3 adds up to 15 amino acids, both ends counted. Germline assignment: CDR1 SGHRS and CDR2 YFSETQ. This CDR3 reads CASSSGQGGRYGYTF.

This clone appeared a single time. This chain links TRBV28 with TRBJ1-2, with D tentatively TRBD1 (6 bases). This CDR3 region has 15 residues. CDR1 is MDHEN, CDR2 SYDVKM, per germline. V lost 2 bases, J lost 2 bases, and 12 bases lay in between. As DNA, the CDR3 is TGTGCCAGCAGTTTAGGTGCAGGGGCAAACTATGGCTACACCTTC. Its protein is CASSLGAGANYGYTF.

The genes are TRBV5-4 and TRBJ1-3, with a possible D match to TRBD1 (6 bases). The CDR3 sequence is 16 residues long. V was cut by 0 bases and J by 4 bases, with 14 bases left in between. Germline loops: CDR1 SGHNT, CDR2 YYREEE (reference sequence). In DNA, the CDR3 is TGTGCCAGCAGCTTGGGGCGGGGGGGCAGCGGAAACACCATATATTTT. It encodes CASSLGRGGSGNTIYF.

This chain joins TRBV5-6 and TRBJ2-4, with D perhaps TRBD1 (5 bases). The CDR3 has 14 amino acids. Germline V gene lookup returns CDR1 SGHDT and CDR2 YYEEEE. V lost 0 bases and J 6 bases, leaving 10 bases between the germline ends. The CDR3 spells CASSLVTAGNIQYF. CDR3 DNA: TGTGCCAGCAGCTTGGTGACAGCAGGAAACATTCAGTACTTC.

This chain uses TRBV4-3 with TRBJ1-3; 7 bases align to TRBD1. CDR3 size: 19 residues. J was trimmed by 4 bases and V by 0 bases; bases with no gene match: 15. CDR1 is LGHNA, CDR2 YSLEER, per germline. CDR3 DNA: TGCGCCAGCAGCCAAGATGTCGTGGGAGACAGGGTTTCAGGAAACACCATATATTTT. It is translated as CASSQDVVGDRVSGNTIYF.

The chain employs TRBV6-2 or TRBV6-3 and TRBJ2-1; D may be TRBD1 (6 bases). In germline, CDR1 is MNHEY, CDR2 SVGEGT. The V and J ends lost 5 bases and 9 bases respectively, with 23 bases between them. The CDR3 contains 16 residues. The CDR3 DNA reads as TGTGCCAGCAGTCCAGGACTTACAGGGCCCGACGGTGAGCAGTTCTTC. This sequence encodes CASSPGLTGPDGEQFF.

This chain links TRBV7-3 with TRBJ2-1; weak D call: TRBD2 (5 bases). Germline-derived CDR1 and CDR2 are SGHTA and FQGTGA. This CDR3 spans 15 amino acids. V was pared by 4 bases and J by 6 bases, with 16 bases between. The CDR3 nucleotides are TGTGCCAGCAGCTCCCGGGGTCTAGTTCTCAATGAGCAGTTCTTC. Translating gives CASSSRGLVLNEQFF.

The rearrangement links TRBV18 to TRBJ1-4, with 7 bases lining up with TRBD1. Germline values: CDR1 KGHSH, CDR2 LQKENI. V lost 5 bases and J lost 1; bases outside the gene matches: 4. The CDR3 totals 15 residues. CDR3 in amino acids: CASSTRQGTNEKLFF. The CDR3, as DNA: TGTGCCAGCTCAACGAGACAGGGAACTAATGAAAAACTGTTTTTT.

V and J are TRBV19 and TRBJ2-3; 9 nucleotides agree with TRBD1. The V gene end was trimmed by 3 bases and the J gene end by 1 base; junction bases not matched to a gene: 5. This CDR3 contains 16 residues. Looked up from germline, CDR1 is LNHDA and CDR2 is SQIVND (reference sequence). Here the CDR3 DNA reads TGTGCCAGTAGTATCCCGGACAGGGGACGCACAGATACGCAGTATTTT. Protein product: CASSIPDRGRTDTQYF.

The chain employs TRBV7-6 and TRBJ2-3, with D tentatively TRBD1 (6 bases). The ends were cut back, 4 bases at V and 0 bases at J, with 14 bases in the middle. The CDR3 has 16 amino acids. Looked up from germline, CDR1 is SGHVS and CDR2 is FNYEAQ. In DNA form, the CDR3 reads TGTGCCAGCAGCTCTCTAGGGGGAACTAGCACAGATACGCAGTATTTT. Encoded protein: CASSSLGGTSTDTQYF.

The chain carries TRBV5-1 and TRBJ2-7; the D gene is possibly TRBD1 (5 bases). The CDR3 has 16 residues. Trimming took off 0 bases at V and 2 bases at J, with 15 bases between the two ends. Germline V gene lookup returns CDR1 SGHRS and CDR2 YFSETQ. The CDR3 loop is CASSLVVGRATYEQYF. CDR3 nucleotides: TGCGCCAGCAGCTTGGTAGTAGGCAGGGCAACCTACGAGCAGTACTTC.

The CDR3: CASSSGTTTYEQYF. CDR3 DNA: TGTGCCAGCTCATCCGGGACTACGACCTACGAGCAGTACTTC. The chain carries TRBV18 and TRBJ2-7, with 7 nucleotides matching TRBD2. This CDR3 spans 14 amino acids. Germline V CDR1 and CDR2: KGHSH, LQKENI. The ends lost 5 bases at V and 2 bases at J; junction bases unmatched: 6.